The T cell receptor (beta chain) described here comes from a study of T cells in Graves' hyperthyroidism and ophthalmopathy. The study, taken as a whole, reports: Most thyroid clonotypes with frequency above 0.001 were detected in blood.

Concerning this clonotype: Its target is not known.

RNA transcripts served as the template for amplifying TCR beta CDR3 regions. The HTBI primer set was used in a first-round RT-PCR of the TCR CDR3. TCRdb redid the calling of the multiplex PCR reads with MiXCR, one entry per CDR3 protein. The repertoire holds about 740,000 distinct CDR3 sequences, with 14% as singletons. Germline V CDR1 and CDR2: MNHNY, SVGAGI (reference sequence). This CDR3 spans 16 amino acids. Trimming pared 0 bases from V and 6 bases from J, leaving 18 bases between. Hyperthyroidism, newly diagnosed and lasting under 2 months, affected patients aged 18 to 65. The authors took PBMCs from 10 ml fresh peripheral blood.

Sequencing was done on a sample of blood. This sequence originates from a woman aged 18-29 years with Graves' hyperthyroidism. This rearrangement joins TRBV6-6 to TRBJ2-7; D perhaps matches TRBD1 (6 bases). The CDR3 DNA follows: TGTGCCAGCAGTTACTCGTACTCCACAGGGTTCCGCGAGCAGTACTTC. Residues: CASSYSYSTGFREQYF.